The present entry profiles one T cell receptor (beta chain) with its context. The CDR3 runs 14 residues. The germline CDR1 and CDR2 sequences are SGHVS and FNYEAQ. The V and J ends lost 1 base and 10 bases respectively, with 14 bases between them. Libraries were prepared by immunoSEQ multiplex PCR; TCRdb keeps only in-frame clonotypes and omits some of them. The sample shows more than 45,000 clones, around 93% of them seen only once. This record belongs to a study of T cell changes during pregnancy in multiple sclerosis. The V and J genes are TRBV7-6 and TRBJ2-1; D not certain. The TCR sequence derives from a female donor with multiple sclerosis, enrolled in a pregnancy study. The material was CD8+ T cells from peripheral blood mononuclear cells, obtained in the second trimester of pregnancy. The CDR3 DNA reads TGTGCCAGCAGCTTAGACTTCCTGGGCCCAGAGCAGTTCTTC. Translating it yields CASSLDFLGPEQFF. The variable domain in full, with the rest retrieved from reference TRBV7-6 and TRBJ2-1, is GAGVSQSPRYKVTKRGQDVALRCDPISGHVSLYWYRQALGQGPEFLTYFNYEAQQDKSGLPNDRFSAERPEGSISTLTIQRTEQRDSAMYRCASSLDFLGPEQFFGPGTRLTVL.